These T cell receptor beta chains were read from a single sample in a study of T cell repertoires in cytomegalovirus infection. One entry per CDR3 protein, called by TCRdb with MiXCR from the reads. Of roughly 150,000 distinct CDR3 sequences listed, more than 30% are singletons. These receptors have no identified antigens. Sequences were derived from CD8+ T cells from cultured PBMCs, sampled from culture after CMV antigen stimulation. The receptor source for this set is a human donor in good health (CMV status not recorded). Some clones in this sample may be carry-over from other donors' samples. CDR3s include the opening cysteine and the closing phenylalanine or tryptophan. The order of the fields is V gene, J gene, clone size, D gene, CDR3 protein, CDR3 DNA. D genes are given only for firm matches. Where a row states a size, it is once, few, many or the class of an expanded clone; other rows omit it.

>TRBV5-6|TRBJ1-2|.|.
CASSLRGVYGYTF
TGTGCCAGCAGCTTGCGGGGGGTATATGGCTACACCTTC
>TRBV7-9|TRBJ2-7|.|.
CATYALGARRYEQYF
TGTGCCACCTACGCCCTGGGCGCGAGGCGGTACGAGCAGTACTTC
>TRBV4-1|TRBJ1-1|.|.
CASSQDWAGPEAFF
TGCGCCAGCAGCCAAGATTGGGCTGGGCCTGAAGCTTTCTTT
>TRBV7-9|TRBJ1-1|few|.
CASSEGPTEAFF
TGTGCCAGCAGCGAAGGCCCCACTGAAGCTTTCTTT
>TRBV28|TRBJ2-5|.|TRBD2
CASSLSPGTRNPQETQYF
TGTGCCAGCAGCCTCAGTCCCGGGACTAGGAACCCACAAGAGACCCAGTACTTC
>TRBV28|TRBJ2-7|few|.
CASSLFGAYEQYF
TGTGCCAGCAGTTTATTTGGGGCTTACGAGCAGTACTTC
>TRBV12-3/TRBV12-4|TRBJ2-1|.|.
CASTPGGNSYNEQFF
TGTGCCAGCACCCCCGGGGGAAACTCCTACAATGAGCAGTTCTTC
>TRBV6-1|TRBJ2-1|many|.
CASRTIDSSYNEQFF
TGTGCCAGCAGAACCATAGACAGCTCCTACAATGAGCAGTTCTTC
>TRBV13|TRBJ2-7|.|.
CASSRIGGGEQYF
TGTGCCAGCAGTCGAATTGGGGGTGGGGAGCAGTACTTC
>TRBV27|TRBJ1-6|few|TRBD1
CASSSHGTGGWNSPLHF
TGTGCCAGCAGTTCTCACGGGACAGGGGGCTGGAATTCACCCCTCCACTTT
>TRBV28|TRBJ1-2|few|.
CASSLSSPGQGYGYTF
TGTGCCAGCAGTTTATCTTCCCCCGGGCAGGGCTATGGCTACACCTTC
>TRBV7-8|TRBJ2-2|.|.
CASSLSRDTGELFF
TGTGCCAGCAGCTTATCGCGGGATACCGGGGAGCTGTTTTTT
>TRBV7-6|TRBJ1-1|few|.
CASSAFSIRDTEAFF
TGTGCCAGCAGCGCATTCTCAATTAGGGACACTGAAGCTTTCTTT
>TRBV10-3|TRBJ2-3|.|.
CAISADIGTDTQYF
TGTGCCATCAGTGCAGACATAGGCACAGATACGCAGTATTTT
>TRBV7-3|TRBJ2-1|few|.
CASSGNLETGYNEQFF
TGTGCCAGCAGCGGTAACCTAGAGACGGGGTACAATGAGCAGTTCTTC
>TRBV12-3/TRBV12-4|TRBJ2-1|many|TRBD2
CASSLGLAGGLHEQFF
TGTGCCAGCAGTCTGGGACTAGCGGGGGGGCTACATGAGCAGTTCTTC
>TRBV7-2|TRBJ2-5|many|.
CASSLVWGQETQYF
TGTGCCAGCAGCCTAGTTTGGGGACAAGAGACCCAGTACTTC
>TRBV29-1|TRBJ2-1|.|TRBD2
CSVGRLAPNEQFF
TGCAGCGTCGGCCGACTAGCGCCCAATGAGCAGTTCTTC
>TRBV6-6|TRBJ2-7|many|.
CASSYSGPGFYEQYF
TGTGCCAGCAGTTACTCGGGACCGGGGTTCTACGAGCAGTACTTC
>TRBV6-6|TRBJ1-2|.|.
CASSYSQGGYGYTF
TGTGCCAGCAGTTACTCCCAAGGGGGCTATGGCTACACCTTC
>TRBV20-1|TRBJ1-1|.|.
CSARGSDGSTTEAFF
TGCAGTGCTAGGGGCTCGGACGGCTCAACCACTGAAGCTTTCTTT
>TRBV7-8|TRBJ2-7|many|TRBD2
CASSLMSSGTYEQYF
TGTGCCAGCAGCTTAATGTCTAGCGGTACCTACGAGCAGTACTTC
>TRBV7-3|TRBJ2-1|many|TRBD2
CASSTAGGIYNEQFF
TGTGCCAGCAGCACGGCGGGGGGCATTTACAATGAGCAGTTCTTC
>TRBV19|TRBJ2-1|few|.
CASSIPGLAYNEQFF
TGTGCCAGTAGTATCCCCGGGCTCGCCTACAATGAGCAGTTCTTC
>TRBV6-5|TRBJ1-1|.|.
CASSFSWGTEAFF
TGTGCCAGCAGTTTCTCATGGGGCACTGAAGCTTTCTTT
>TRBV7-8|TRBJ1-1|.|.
CASSLEGSANTEAFF
TGTGCCAGCAGCTTAGAGGGCAGCGCCAACACTGAAGCTTTCTTT
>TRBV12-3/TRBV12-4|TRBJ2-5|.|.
CASSRVGGGETQYF
TGTGCCAGCAGTCGCGTAGGGGGGGGTGAGACCCAGTACTTC
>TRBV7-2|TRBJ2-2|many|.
CASSLRAGGGTGELFF
TGTGCCAGCAGCTTAAGGGCCGGGGGTGGTACCGGGGAGCTGTTTTTT
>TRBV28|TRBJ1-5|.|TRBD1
CASSLYVGQGSNQPQHF
TGTGCCAGCAGTTTATATGTGGGACAGGGCAGCAATCAGCCCCAGCATTTT
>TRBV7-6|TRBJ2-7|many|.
CASSLSVGREYEQYF
TGTGCCAGCAGCTTATCTGTTGGCAGGGAGTACGAGCAGTACTTC
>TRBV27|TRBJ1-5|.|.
CASRPVGGNQPQHF
TGTGCCAGCCGCCCTGTGGGAGGCAATCAGCCCCAGCATTTT
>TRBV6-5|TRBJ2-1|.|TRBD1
CASSGDRAEQFF
TGTGCCAGCAGTGGTGACAGGGCTGAGCAGTTCTTC
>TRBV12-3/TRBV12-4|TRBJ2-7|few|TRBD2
CASRWKGLREQYF
TGTGCCAGCAGGTGGAAGGGACTAAGGGAGCAGTACTTC
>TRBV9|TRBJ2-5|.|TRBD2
CASSASGGAETQYF
TGTGCCAGCAGCGCGAGCGGGGGGGCAGAGACCCAGTACTTC
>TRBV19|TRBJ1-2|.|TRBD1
CASSSPARTGDGYTF
TGTGCCAGTAGTAGCCCCGCCCGGACAGGGGATGGCTACACCTTC
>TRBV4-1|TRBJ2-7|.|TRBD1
CASSQEEVGQGYEQYF
TGCGCCAGCAGCCAAGAAGAAGTAGGACAGGGCTACGAGCAGTACTTC
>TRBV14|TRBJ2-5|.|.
CASSPLGQIQETQYF
TGTGCCAGCAGCCCTCTTGGACAGATACAAGAGACCCAGTACTTC
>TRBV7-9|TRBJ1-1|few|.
CASSFDVTEAFF
TGTGCCAGCAGCTTTGATGTCACTGAAGCTTTCTTT
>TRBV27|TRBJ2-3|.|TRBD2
CASSFTSGGTDTQYF
TGTGCCAGCAGTTTTACTAGCGGGGGTACAGATACGCAGTATTTT
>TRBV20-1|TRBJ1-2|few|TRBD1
CSVYAGTGIIYGYTF
TGCAGTGTTTACGCCGGGACAGGGATTATCTATGGCTACACCTTC
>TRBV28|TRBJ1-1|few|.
CASSSGRGEAFF
TGTGCCAGCAGTTCCGGCAGGGGAGAAGCTTTCTTT
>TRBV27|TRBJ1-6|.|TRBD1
CASSLIGTDDSPLHF
TGTGCCAGCAGTTTAATAGGGACAGACGATTCACCCCTCCACTTT
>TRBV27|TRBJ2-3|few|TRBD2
CASSLSLAGGDTQYF
TGTGCCAGCAGTTTATCCCTAGCGGGGGGGGATACGCAGTATTTT
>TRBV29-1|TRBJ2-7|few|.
CSVELRASAYEQYF
TGCAGCGTTGAATTGAGAGCGTCAGCCTACGAGCAGTACTTC
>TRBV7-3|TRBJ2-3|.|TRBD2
CASSLGSGGSSDTQYF
TGTGCCAGCAGCTTAGGTAGCGGGGGATCCTCAGATACGCAGTATTTT
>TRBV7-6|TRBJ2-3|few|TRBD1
CASSPTGPTDTQYF
TGTGCCAGCAGCCCGACAGGGCCCACAGATACGCAGTATTTT
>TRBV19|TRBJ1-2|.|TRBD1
CASTSTGGNGYTF
TGTGCCAGTACCTCGACAGGGGGAAATGGCTACACCTTC
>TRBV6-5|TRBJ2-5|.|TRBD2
CASSSASGGKGETQYF
TGTGCCAGCAGTTCGGCTAGCGGGGGGAAGGGGGAGACCCAGTACTTC
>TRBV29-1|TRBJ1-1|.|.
CSVASTGEAFF
TGCAGCGTTGCAAGTACTGGCGAAGCTTTCTTT
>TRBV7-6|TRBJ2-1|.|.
CASSPHDSYNEQFF
TGTGCCAGCAGCCCGCATGATTCCTACAATGAGCAGTTCTTC
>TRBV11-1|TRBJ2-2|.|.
CASSFGTDTNTGELFF
TGTGCCAGCAGCTTCGGGACGGATACGAACACCGGGGAGCTGTTTTTT
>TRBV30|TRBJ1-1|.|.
CAWSVVRPFTRANTEAFF
TGTGCCTGGAGTGTCGTACGGCCCTTTACGCGAGCGAACACTGAAGCTTTCTTT
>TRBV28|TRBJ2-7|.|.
CASTSPSPDEQYF
TGTGCCAGCACCTCTCCAAGCCCCGACGAGCAGTACTTC
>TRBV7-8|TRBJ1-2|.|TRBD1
CASSLAPEPGQEPGYTF
TGTGCCAGCAGCTTAGCCCCGGAACCGGGACAGGAGCCAGGCTACACCTTC
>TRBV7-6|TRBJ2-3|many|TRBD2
CASSYFGGAGTDTQYF
TGTGCCAGCAGCTACTTCGGGGGGGCCGGAACAGATACGCAGTATTTT
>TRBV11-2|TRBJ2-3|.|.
CASSLVATDTQYF
TGTGCCAGCAGCTTAGTGGCCACAGATACGCAGTATTTT
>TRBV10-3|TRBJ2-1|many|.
CAISESRQNLYNEQFF
TGTGCCATCAGTGAGTCACGGCAGAATCTCTACAATGAGCAGTTCTTC